This TCR beta chain emerged from a study of shared clonotypes between healthy human individuals (dated by TCRdb to 2018 to 2020). Background for the entire study: The cohort included a few men and a couple of women between 18 and 49 years of age. Per donor, leukapheresis produced somewhere between about 0.94 and 9.5 billion PBMCs. For each donor, CD4 naive and CD4 memory were each given three plates, CD8 naive was given two plates, and CD8 memory was given one plate. Different laboratories and diverse techniques were used to prepare libraries and sequence TCR repertoires, to increase sequencing depth and limit assay-specific biases. To estimate repertoire size and how much clonotype sharing occurs between individuals, the study deeply sequenced the blood TCR repertoires of 5 or 6 healthy adults.

Comment on this clone: It has no known antigen specificity. One base away there is no much larger clone; base qualities are not given.

Donors were healthy HIV-negative adults with no recently reported acute infections or vaccinations. Only Caucasian adults living in Nashville, Tennessee, USA were represented among the donors. CD4+ T cells were enriched through magnetic negative selection, after which naive cells were positively selected on CD45RA and the remaining negative fraction served as the memory subset. Blood was collected by leukapheresis, and PBMCs were isolated by Ficoll-Histopaque density gradient centrifugation and then cryopreserved in liquid nitrogen vapor phase. Analytical flow cytometry was used to check the purity and quantity of every magnetically sorted T cell population. Each sorted fraction had its genomic DNA isolated and then quantified by UV absorbance on a Nanodrop 2000c. TCR CDR3 regions were amplified from genomic DNA by multiplex PCR using the deep immunoSEQ assay. Genomic DNA extracted from each cell subset was distributed evenly over all wells of several immunoSEQ 96-well plates, and each plate served as one replicate. For sorted subsets, each replicate PCR was loaded with 150 to 250 ng genomic DNA, equivalent to 25,000 to 35,000 T cell genomes. The purified libraries were quantified using a Qubit 3.0 fluorometer, sized with a Bioanalyzer 2100, and then quantified again using the KAPA Library Quantification kit. A separate single-read 150-cycle Illumina NextSeq 550 flow cell was used to sequence each immunoSEQ 96-well plate. In the authors' own workflow: Because only junctional sequences without quality scores were contained in the immunoSEQ output, filtering matching that applied to full-length reads could not be performed. Sequences were annotated with PyIR, a Python wrapper for IgBLAST v1.9, and V/J genes and CDR3 were assigned using IMGT germline references. Reads were removed for weak V/J assignments (E-value above 1e-6), missing CDR3, stop codons, out-of-frame junctions, or ambiguous translated residues. A V3J clonotype was defined by an identical inferred V gene, J gene, and CDR3 amino acid sequence. Percentage overlap between repertoires was computed as shared unique clonotypes divided by the size of the smaller repertoire. Richness of each repertoire was evaluated using RTK rarefaction, the Chao1 estimator, and Recon v2.1 estimates of unobserved clonotypes. OLGA was used to compute generation probabilities for all TCRbeta clonotypes that the gDNA method yielded from several donors. In TCRdb, the immuneACCESS table is reduced to in-frame sequences with V and J assigned. These tables do not hold every clone; where another copy was compared, an unresolved V gene accounts for under half, and the others remain unexplained. V and J calls and clone size are as listed in that table; D and trimming were resolved from the DNA. The sample table contains roughly 1,500,000 clones; only one count was recorded for approximately 98% of them. Of the sample, about 0.45% is held by the ten largest clones.

Overall results and qualifications from the work: Sampling was limited to blood, and TCR repertoires in tissue likely differ from TCR repertoires in blood. Estimated clonotype richness was generally larger for naive than for memory subsets. Incomplete sequencing was indicated by rarefaction of sorted-subset datasets, despite the large sequencing depth. Because the study included a small number of donors, the genetic and exposure-history diversity represented was limited. Clonotypes shared by all four sorted-subset donors showed higher generation probabilities than non-shared clonotypes. Pairwise subsampling indicated that sequencing depth was expected to affect the degree of clonotype sharing among donors. Sharing across a few donors was observed for around 5% of naive CD4, about 3.2% of naive CD8, about 2.3% of memory CD4, and about 0.4% of memory CD8 clonotypes.

Input material: naive CD4+ T cells sorted from blood. Per the publication, the cell subset or site label means: CD45RA+ positively selected. The clonotype was recovered from a man under 40 in good health.

The nucleotide sequence reads TGCGCCAGCAGCTTCCGGGGGACTAGCGGGGCCTACGAGCAGTACTTC. It translates as CASSFRGTSGAYEQYF. The chain couples TRBV5-1 to TRBJ2-7, with TRBD2 identical over 13 junction bases. Spanning cysteine to phenylalanine, the CDR3 consists of 16 amino acids. Only the CDR3 DNA stays, 48 bases, in frame from base 1. The germline V gene specifies SGHRS as CDR1 and YFSETQ as CDR2. V loses 2 bases at its end and J loses 2 bases; junction bases beyond the gene matches: 4.